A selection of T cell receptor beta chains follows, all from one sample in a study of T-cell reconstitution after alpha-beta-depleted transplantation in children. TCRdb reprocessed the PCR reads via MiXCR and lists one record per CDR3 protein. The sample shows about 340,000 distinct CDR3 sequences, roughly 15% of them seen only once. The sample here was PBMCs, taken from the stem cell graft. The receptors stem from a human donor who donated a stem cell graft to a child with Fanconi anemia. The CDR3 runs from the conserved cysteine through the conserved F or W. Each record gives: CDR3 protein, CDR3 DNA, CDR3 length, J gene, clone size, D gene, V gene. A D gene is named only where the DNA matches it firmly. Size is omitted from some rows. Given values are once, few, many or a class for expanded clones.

cdr3_aa: CSASQPTDRTDTQYF
cdr3_nt: TGCAGTGCTAGTCAGCCCACAGACCGCACAGATACGCAGTATTTT
cdr3_length: 15
j_call: TRBJ2-3
clone_size: many
d_call: NA
v_call: TRBV20-1

cdr3_aa: CASTDGAVGRLGVGQETQYF
cdr3_nt: TGTGCCAGCACGGATGGTGCTGTTGGGAGGTTAGGGGTAGGCCAAGAGACCCAGTACTTC
cdr3_length: 20
j_call: TRBJ2-5
clone_size: few
d_call: NA
v_call: TRBV25-1

cdr3_aa: CASSLMGAPSNQPQHF
cdr3_nt: TGTGCCAGCAGCTTAATGGGAGCCCCTAGCAATCAGCCCCAGCATTTT
cdr3_length: 16
j_call: TRBJ1-5
clone_size: few
d_call: NA
v_call: TRBV7-7

cdr3_aa: CASSYTGFGDTGELFF
cdr3_nt: TGTGCCAGCAGTTACACAGGGTTCGGGGACACCGGGGAGCTGTTTTTT
cdr3_length: 16
j_call: TRBJ2-2
clone_size: few
d_call: NA
v_call: TRBV6-5

cdr3_aa: CASSQVPGVAGELFF
cdr3_nt: TGTGCCAGCAGCCAAGTGCCGGGGGTGGCCGGGGAGCTGTTTTTT
cdr3_length: 15
j_call: TRBJ2-2
clone_size: NA
d_call: NA
v_call: TRBV14

cdr3_aa: CASSLGQGPSTDTQYF
cdr3_nt: TGTGCCAGCAGCTTGGGACAGGGCCCGAGCACAGATACGCAGTATTTT
cdr3_length: 16
j_call: TRBJ2-3
clone_size: once
d_call: TRBD1
v_call: TRBV7-2

cdr3_aa: CASSQAIGSSGGYTF
cdr3_nt: TGTGCCAGCAGCCAAGCTATCGGGTCTAGTGGAGGCTACACCTTC
cdr3_length: 15
j_call: TRBJ1-2
clone_size: few
d_call: NA
v_call: TRBV4-2

cdr3_aa: CASSLDGQATNYGYTF
cdr3_nt: TGTGCCAGCAGCTTGGATGGACAGGCGACTAACTATGGCTACACCTTC
cdr3_length: 16
j_call: TRBJ1-2
clone_size: NA
d_call: TRBD1
v_call: TRBV5-6

cdr3_aa: CASSLGTGDIYEQYF
cdr3_nt: TGTGCCAGCAGCTTAGGGACAGGGGATATCTACGAGCAGTACTTC
cdr3_length: 15
j_call: TRBJ2-7
clone_size: few
d_call: TRBD1
v_call: TRBV7-3

cdr3_aa: CASSLGTVGFTEAFF
cdr3_nt: TGCGCCAGCAGCCTGGGGACAGTCGGATTCACTGAAGCTTTCTTT
cdr3_length: 15
j_call: TRBJ1-1
clone_size: few
d_call: TRBD1
v_call: TRBV5-1

cdr3_aa: CATSRDGLGGKIYGYTF
cdr3_nt: TGTGCCACCAGCAGAGACGGGTTGGGGGGAAAGATCTATGGCTACACCTTC
cdr3_length: 17
j_call: TRBJ1-2
clone_size: NA
d_call: NA
v_call: TRBV15

cdr3_aa: CASSLAQGINGYTF
cdr3_nt: TGTGCCAGCAGCTTAGCACAGGGTATAAACGGCTACACCTTC
cdr3_length: 14
j_call: TRBJ1-2
clone_size: many
d_call: NA
v_call: TRBV7-9

cdr3_aa: CASSRLAADTQYF
cdr3_nt: TGTGCCAGCAGTCGACTAGCGGCAGATACGCAGTATTTT
cdr3_length: 13
j_call: TRBJ2-3
clone_size: many
d_call: TRBD2
v_call: TRBV13

cdr3_aa: CSARQGAGVNTEAFF
cdr3_nt: TGCAGTGCTAGACAGGGGGCTGGTGTGAACACTGAAGCTTTCTTT
cdr3_length: 15
j_call: TRBJ1-1
clone_size: NA
d_call: TRBD1
v_call: TRBV20-1

cdr3_aa: CASSPNPGTGKSYTF
cdr3_nt: TGTGCCAGCAGTCCCAACCCCGGGACAGGCAAGAGCTACACCTTC
cdr3_length: 15
j_call: TRBJ1-2
clone_size: NA
d_call: TRBD1
v_call: TRBV27

cdr3_aa: CASSSRGDSLDEQFF
cdr3_nt: TGTGCCAGCAGCTCGAGAGGGGACTCCTTGGATGAGCAGTTCTTC
cdr3_length: 15
j_call: TRBJ2-1
clone_size: many
d_call: NA
v_call: TRBV9

cdr3_aa: CASRRGQRVNYGYTF
cdr3_nt: TGTGCCAGCAGACGAGGACAGCGAGTTAACTATGGCTACACCTTC
cdr3_length: 15
j_call: TRBJ1-2
clone_size: many
d_call: NA
v_call: TRBV6-1

cdr3_aa: CASSRNFGGSSYEQYF
cdr3_nt: TGCGCCAGCAGTAGAAACTTCGGGGGCTCCTCCTACGAGCAGTACTTC
cdr3_length: 16
j_call: TRBJ2-7
clone_size: few
d_call: NA
v_call: TRBV5-1

cdr3_aa: CASSDDLLLTGGVEQYF
cdr3_nt: TGTGCCAGCAGTGATGACCTGTTGCTGACAGGGGGGGTCGAGCAGTACTTC
cdr3_length: 17
j_call: TRBJ2-7
clone_size: NA
d_call: TRBD1
v_call: TRBV2

cdr3_aa: CASSQGLAMTDTQYF
cdr3_nt: TGTGCCAGCAGCCAAGGACTAGCTATGACAGATACGCAGTATTTT
cdr3_length: 15
j_call: TRBJ2-3
clone_size: once
d_call: TRBD2
v_call: TRBV3-1

cdr3_aa: CASSPFTGSPEAFF
cdr3_nt: TGCGCCAGCAGCCCCTTTACAGGGAGCCCTGAAGCTTTCTTT
cdr3_length: 14
j_call: TRBJ1-1
clone_size: NA
d_call: NA
v_call: TRBV5-1

cdr3_aa: CASSSVGWAYNEQFF
cdr3_nt: TGTGCCAGCAGCTCTGTGGGATGGGCCTACAATGAGCAGTTCTTC
cdr3_length: 15
j_call: TRBJ2-1
clone_size: many
d_call: NA
v_call: TRBV5-4

cdr3_aa: CATSDPPPGNQAFF
cdr3_nt: TGTGCCACCAGTGACCCCCCTCCCGGGAATCAAGCTTTCTTT
cdr3_length: 14
j_call: TRBJ1-1
clone_size: few
d_call: NA
v_call: TRBV24-1

cdr3_aa: CASSLGFAGTRYEKLFF
cdr3_nt: TGCGCCAGCAGCTTAGGATTCGCAGGTACCCGGTATGAAAAACTGTTTTTT
cdr3_length: 17
j_call: TRBJ1-4
clone_size: NA
d_call: NA
v_call: TRBV5-1

cdr3_aa: CASSSGGTNQPQHF
cdr3_nt: TGTGCCAGCAGCTCAGGGGGTACCAATCAGCCCCAGCATTTT
cdr3_length: 14
j_call: TRBJ1-5
clone_size: few
d_call: TRBD1
v_call: TRBV7-9

cdr3_aa: CASSQAQQALVTEAFF
cdr3_nt: TGCGCCAGCAGCCAAGCCCAGCAGGCCCTGGTCACTGAAGCTTTCTTT
cdr3_length: 16
j_call: TRBJ1-1
clone_size: NA
d_call: NA
v_call: TRBV4-3

cdr3_aa: CATSRYREDYNEQFF
cdr3_nt: TGTGCCACCAGCAGGTACAGGGAGGACTACAATGAGCAGTTCTTC
cdr3_length: 15
j_call: TRBJ2-1
clone_size: NA
d_call: NA
v_call: TRBV15

cdr3_aa: CASRPWTSGGYNEQFF
cdr3_nt: TGTGCCAGCAGACCATGGACTAGCGGGGGTTACAATGAGCAGTTCTTC
cdr3_length: 16
j_call: TRBJ2-1
clone_size: NA
d_call: TRBD2
v_call: TRBV4-2

cdr3_aa: CASSPRSSYEQYF
cdr3_nt: TGTGCCAGCTCACCCCGCTCCTCCTACGAGCAGTACTTC
cdr3_length: 13
j_call: TRBJ2-7
clone_size: NA
d_call: NA
v_call: TRBV18

cdr3_aa: CASSYQGRYTF
cdr3_nt: TGTGCCAGCAGTTACCAGGGACGCTACACCTTC
cdr3_length: 11
j_call: TRBJ1-2
clone_size: NA
d_call: NA
v_call: TRBV6-5

cdr3_aa: CASSLDGQGEAFF
cdr3_nt: TGCGCCAGCAGCTTGGATGGTCAGGGTGAAGCTTTCTTT
cdr3_length: 13
j_call: TRBJ1-1
clone_size: many
d_call: NA
v_call: TRBV5-1

cdr3_aa: CASSHSNTRELFF
cdr3_nt: TGTGCCAGCAGCCACTCGAACACCAGGGAGCTGTTTTTT
cdr3_length: 13
j_call: TRBJ2-2
clone_size: NA
d_call: NA
v_call: TRBV3-1

cdr3_aa: CAISEAQGQGVHEQYF
cdr3_nt: TGTGCCATCAGTGAAGCTCAGGGACAGGGCGTCCACGAGCAGTACTTC
cdr3_length: 16
j_call: TRBJ2-7
clone_size: NA
d_call: TRBD1
v_call: TRBV10-3

cdr3_aa: CASSYAISGNTIYF
cdr3_nt: TGTGCCAGCAGTTACGCCATCTCTGGAAACACCATATATTTT
cdr3_length: 14
j_call: TRBJ1-3
clone_size: many
d_call: NA
v_call: TRBV6-5

cdr3_aa: CASSLGGWGPEETQYF
cdr3_nt: TGTGCCAGCAGCTTAGGGGGGTGGGGACCCGAAGAGACCCAGTACTTC
cdr3_length: 16
j_call: TRBJ2-5
clone_size: NA
d_call: NA
v_call: TRBV11-2

cdr3_aa: CASSASGDYEQYF
cdr3_nt: TGTGCCAGCAGTGCCAGCGGGGACTACGAGCAGTACTTC
cdr3_length: 13
j_call: TRBJ2-7
clone_size: many
d_call: TRBD2
v_call: TRBV2

cdr3_aa: CSVEEDRIGGYTF
cdr3_nt: TGCAGCGTCGAAGAAGACCGGATAGGTGGCTACACCTTC
cdr3_length: 13
j_call: TRBJ1-2
clone_size: NA
d_call: NA
v_call: TRBV29-1

cdr3_aa: CASSLVGGVLTGELFF
cdr3_nt: TGTGCCAGCAGCTTAGTTGGTGGGGTTCTCACCGGGGAGCTGTTTTTT
cdr3_length: 16
j_call: TRBJ2-2
clone_size: few
d_call: NA
v_call: TRBV7-2

cdr3_aa: CSASVQGSNQPQHF
cdr3_nt: TGCAGTGCTAGCGTACAGGGGTCAAATCAGCCCCAGCATTTT
cdr3_length: 14
j_call: TRBJ1-5
clone_size: NA
d_call: TRBD1
v_call: TRBV20-1

cdr3_aa: CASSPQGLGVTGELFF
cdr3_nt: TGTGCCAGCAGCCCTCAGGGGCTGGGTGTCACCGGGGAGCTGTTTTTT
cdr3_length: 16
j_call: TRBJ2-2
clone_size: many
d_call: NA
v_call: TRBV9

cdr3_aa: CASTLPGQGFEKLFF
cdr3_nt: TGTGCCAGCACTTTACCGGGACAGGGGTTCGAAAAACTGTTTTTT
cdr3_length: 15
j_call: TRBJ1-4
clone_size: NA
d_call: TRBD1
v_call: TRBV28

cdr3_aa: CASSQGIAVTDTQYF
cdr3_nt: TGCGCCAGCAGCCAGGGGATAGCGGTCACAGATACGCAGTATTTT
cdr3_length: 15
j_call: TRBJ2-3
clone_size: NA
d_call: NA
v_call: TRBV4-3

cdr3_aa: CATSRATHSETQYF
cdr3_nt: TGTGCCACCAGCAGAGCAACCCACTCGGAGACCCAGTACTTC
cdr3_length: 14
j_call: TRBJ2-5
clone_size: few
d_call: NA
v_call: TRBV15

cdr3_aa: CASSSPGVGEVHGYTF
cdr3_nt: TGTGCCAGCAGCTCCCCCGGCGTGGGGGAAGTCCATGGCTACACCTTC
cdr3_length: 16
j_call: TRBJ1-2
clone_size: few
d_call: NA
v_call: TRBV7-2

cdr3_aa: CASSPGTESNYGYTF
cdr3_nt: TGTGCCAGCAGCCCCGGGACAGAGAGTAACTATGGCTACACCTTC
cdr3_length: 15
j_call: TRBJ1-2
clone_size: NA
d_call: TRBD1
v_call: TRBV11-2

cdr3_aa: CASSPGHSGENSNQPQHF
cdr3_nt: TGTGCCAGCAGTCCGGGACATTCGGGAGAAAATAGCAATCAGCCCCAGCATTTT
cdr3_length: 18
j_call: TRBJ1-5
clone_size: NA
d_call: NA
v_call: TRBV27